Sequencing of this T cell receptor beta chain was carried out in a study of OX40 agonist ivuxolimab in advanced cancers. Overall study context: Clinicians treated patients with ivuxolimab, an agonistic anti-OX40 (CD134) antibody.

After removal of 3 bases from V and 7 bases from J, the junction contained 5 bases not matched to a gene. The CDR3 covers 14 residues. CDR1 and CDR2 (germline): LNHDA, SQIVND (reference sequence). Sequenced by immunoSEQ multiplex PCR; TCRdb stores in-frame clones only, minus some. Among more than 50,000 clones listed, 80% to 90% were seen once. Sequenced here: CD4+ or CD8+ T cells sorted from blood, sampled in a trial of the OX40 agonist ivuxolimab. The chain uses TRBV19 and TRBJ2-1; TRBD1 matches 8 bases. This TCR derives from an adult with an advanced solid tumor such as melanoma, head and neck, liver or kidney cancer. The CDR3 DNA is TGTGCCAGTAGTATTGCCCAGGGGGCAAATGAGCAGTTCTTC. This translates into CASSIAQGANEQFF.